This T cell receptor beta chain was obtained from a study of blood T cell repertoires in COVID-19. Study information: In each case, the material was cDNA or gDNA derived from T cells, B-cell-depleted T cells, or PBMCs.

Profiled with immunoSEQ multiplex PCR; TCRdb holds only in-frame clones, not every one. This table holds 250,000 or so clones, about 90% found once. The CDR3 consists of 13 residues. Trimming shortened V by 2 bases and J by 2 bases, and 6 bases separated the two germline ends. Germline CDR1 reads MNHEY; CDR2 reads SVGEGT. Input material: peripheral blood. The chain combines TRBV6-2 or TRBV6-3 with TRBJ1-1; D unresolved. The TCR was taken from a man in his late teens or twenties with active or convalescent COVID-19. CDR3 region: CASSYISNTEAFF. In DNA, the CDR3 is TGTGCCAGCAGTTACATCTCCAACACTGAAGCTTTCTTT.